The 2 T cell receptor beta chains listed next were all sequenced from one sample in a study of blood T cell repertoires in COVID-19. Clones were read by immunoSEQ multiplex PCR, and TCRdb kept only the in-frame ones, dropping some. This repertoire shows 50,000 to 60,000 clones, roughly 86% found once; its top ten account for around 9.3%. Sequenced input: peripheral blood. These receptors originate from a man aged 55 to 70 with active COVID-19.

V and J are TRBV4-1 and TRBJ2-7; perhaps TRBD2 as D (5 bases). The CDR3 covers 15 residues. Germline-derived CDR1 and CDR2 are MGHRA and YSYEKL. V was pared by 0 bases and J by 3 bases, with 12 bases between. This CDR3 reads CASSQDSGSGYEQYF. In nucleotides, the CDR3 is TGCGCCAGCAGCCAAGATTCGGGGAGCGGCTACGAGCAGTACTTC.

The V gene is TRBV29-1, the J gene TRBJ2-7, with a tentative D call TRBD1 (5 bases). V was cut by 6 bases and J by 6 bases, with 18 bases left in between. The V gene's germline CDR1 is SQVTM and CDR2 ANQGSEA. The CDR3 extends over 13 amino acids. CDR3 sequence: CSVATRVLGEQYF. The DNA of the CDR3 is TGCAGCGTCGCTACCAGGGTACTTGGCGAGCAGTACTTC.